The clone carrying this T cell receptor (beta chain) was detected many times. Its specificity is not known. The data derive from a study of HIV-infected patients and healthy controls. The repertoire came from unfractionated whole blood and reflected all unsorted peripheral T cells. An approximately 2.5 ml peripheral blood sample was taken for RNA. This CDR3 is 15 amino acids long. Germline loops: CDR1 DFQATT, CDR2 SNEGSKA (reference sequence). V shed 2 bases, J shed 2 bases, and the junction held 5 bases outside the gene matches. Study-wide results and caveats: The seeming recovery of the Gini index after therapy in HIV-infected patients vanished in size-matched data.

Alpha and beta constant-region primers primed reverse transcription of 400 to 500 ng RNA. Alpha and beta chain libraries were made separately by chain-specific third strand synthesis with multiplexing indices. Each cDNA molecule was barcoded, and a single primer pair amplified each chain. The library had 12-nucleotide molecular identifiers formed by two random hexamers joined together. One entry per CDR3 protein, called by TCRdb with MiXCR from the 5' RACE reads. Of about 15,000 distinct CDR3 sequences in the sample, 7% were seen once. The J gene is TRBJ2-7, the V gene TRBV20-1; TRBD2 aligns across 11 bases. The sequenced material came from blood. The source of this sequence is an adult in good health. The CDR3 sequence is CSARSQGLAAYEQYF. The CDR3 DNA is TGCAGTGCTAGATCCCAGGGACTAGCGGCCTACGAGCAGTACTTC.